This T cell receptor beta chain was identified during a study of T cell responses to AZD1222 COVID-19 vaccine. Background on the study: Timing groups of about 4 and about 12 weeks for second doses were pooled. Study observations and caveats: Targets within unmutated variant regions were reportedly found for nearly half of spike-specific TCRs. Vaccine-related CD4 TCRs covered spike, predominating at 160-218 and 743-854. In a largely white British group with more females than males, clonal diversity was possibly underestimated.

The CDR3 is 17 amino acids. V lost 4 bases and J 4 bases, leaving 17 bases between the germline ends. Germline CDR1 reads SEHNR; CDR2 reads FQNEAQ (reference sequence). Concerning this clone: Its specificity is unknown.

Clones were sequenced by immunoSEQ multiplex PCR, and TCRdb holds only the in-frame ones, with some missing. The sample lists approximately 60,000 clones, around 83% occurring once. The sequencing used peripheral blood, collected on day 0 of AZD1222 vaccination. The sequence was collected from an adult in good health. This chain connects TRBV7-9 to TRBJ1-6; D perhaps matches TRBD1 (5 bases). The CDR3 bases are TGTGCCAGCAGCTCCAACCTCCAGGGATTGTATAATTCACCCCTCCACTTT. Its protein product is CASSSNLQGLYNSPLHF.